The T cell receptor (beta chain) described here comes from a study of T cell responses to AZD1222 COVID-19 vaccine. The wider study: Combined were second doses at about 4 or about 12 weeks.

To note about this clone: Antigen: not known.

This CDR3 comprises 14 residues. Whole-study results and caveats: Mapped onto spike, vaccine-associated CD4 TCRs spanned it and were dominant at 160-218 and 743-854. Spike-specific TCR breadth and depth went up after people got two AZD1222 doses. The peak T cell response came first, and repertoires were sampled only after it.

Method: immunoSEQ multiplex PCR; TCRdb's copy keeps in-frame clones and lacks some. There are about 130,000 clones in the sample; around 89% occur only once, and about 1.6% lies in the top ten. The chain links TRBV21-1 to TRBJ1-2. TRBV21-1 is described as a pseudogene. This material consisted of peripheral blood, taken on day 0 of AZD1222 vaccination. The clonotype was recovered from an adult in good health. The CDR3 spells CASSRFIERGRGTF. The CDR3 DNA reads TGTGCCAGCAGCCGGTTTATTGAGAGGGGAAGGGGCACCTTC.